These 28 T cell receptor beta chains were sequenced from one sample in a study of T-cell reconstitution after alpha-beta-depleted transplantation in children. Unique molecular identifiers were used in preparing the TCRbeta library. TCRdb reprocessed the PCR reads via MiXCR and lists one record per CDR3 protein. The sample contains about 260,000 distinct CDR3 sequences, roughly 8.2% of which appear only once. The sequencing used PBMCs, mostly from graft donor cells, collected 180 days after TCRalphabeta/CD19-depleted stem cell transplant. Receptors originate from a male patient aged 10 to 17 who had a stem cell transplant for acute lymphoblastic leukemia, so the T cells may come from the graft donor.

Worth noting for this clonotype: This could be a read error, since a much larger clone is one nucleotide away. The chain combines TRBV7-2 with TRBJ2-5; the D is unclear. This CDR3 has 13 amino acids. The germline V and J ends were trimmed by 3 bases and 5 bases, with 10 bases remaining between them. Germline V CDR1 and CDR2: SGHTA, FQGNSA. The CDR3 loop reads CASSFWVGETQYF. Here the CDR3 DNA reads TGTGCCAGCAGCTTCTGGGTTGGGGAGACCCAGTACTTC.

This clonotype occurred a few times. J is TRBJ2-2 and V is TRBV12-3 or TRBV12-4, with D tentatively TRBD1 (5 bases). The CDR3 covers 15 residues. The V and J ends lost 6 bases and 0 bases respectively, with 11 bases between them. CDR3 nucleotides: TGTGCCAGCAGCTTGGGGCAGTCGAACACCGGGGAGCTGTTTTTT. Its protein is CASSLGQSNTGELFF.

This clonotype was seen repeatedly, ten times or more. CDR3 region: CASSLAGSLMNTEAFF. For the CDR3, the DNA is TGTGCCAGCAGCTTGGCCGGGTCCCTCATGAACACTGAAGCTTTCTTT. V gene TRBV5-5 combines with J gene TRBJ1-1; D remains ambiguous. The V end lost 0 bases, the J end lost 0 bases, and 12 bases lay between the germline ends. CDR1 and CDR2 (germline): SGHKS, YYEKEE (reference sequence). The CDR3 covers 16 residues.

This clonotype was found many times. V usage is TRBV6-5 and J usage is TRBJ1-5; D is ambiguous. The CDR3 runs to 12 residues. Germline V CDR1 and CDR2: MNHEY, SVGAGI. V was pared by 4 bases and J by 7 bases, with 8 bases between. The CDR3 region is CASSSGPQPQHF. Written as DNA, the CDR3 is TGTGCCAGCAGTTCAGGTCCGCAGCCCCAGCATTTT.

This clonotype was seen ten or more times. The chain is built from TRBV12-3 or TRBV12-4 and TRBJ1-6, with D perhaps TRBD1 (5 bases). V lost 3 bases, J lost 9 bases, and 12 bases lay in between. This CDR3 comprises 14 residues. The CDR3 DNA reads as TGTGCCAGCAGTTTGCGGGGGTCAATTTCACCCCTCCACTTT. Protein product: CASSLRGSISPLHF.

The gene calls are TRBV5-6 and TRBJ2-7; no firm D call. CDR3 length equals 13 residues. The V end was cut by 2 bases, the J end by 7 bases, with 13 bases between. Looked up from germline, CDR1 is SGHDT and CDR2 is YYEEEE. The CDR3 DNA sequence: TGTGCCAGCAGCTTCGGCGCATCTCCAGAGCAGTACTTC. Residues: CASSFGASPEQYF.

The gene calls are TRBV6-1 and TRBJ2-7, with 8 positions matching TRBD2. V was pared by 0 bases and J by 4 bases, with 5 bases of the junction left unmatched. This CDR3 is 15 amino acids long. Germline CDR1 is MNHNS and CDR2 is SASEGT. CDR3 nucleotides: TGTGCCAGCAGTGAAGCGGTAGCGGGGCCTTACGAGCAGTACTTC. It codes for CASSEAVAGPYEQYF.

Comment on this clonotype: A much more abundant neighbour one base away suggests this may be a read error. The V and J genes are TRBV5-1 and TRBJ2-7; D tentatively fits TRBD1 or TRBD2 (5 bases each). The CDR3 length is 14 residues. Germline CDR1 SGHRS, CDR2 YFSETQ. CDR3 sequence (DNA): TGCGACAGCAGCTTACTAGGGGATCCTTACGAGCAGTACTTC. This sequence encodes CDSSLLGDPYEQYF.

There are many counts of this clonotype. The V and J genes are TRBV5-6 and TRBJ1-1, with unresolved D. V was cut by 1 base and J by 5 bases, with 6 bases left in between. Germline CDR1 SGHDT, CDR2 YYEEEE. The CDR3 covers 12 residues. The CDR3 loop reads CASSLWDTEAFF. The CDR3 DNA follows: TGTGCCAGCAGCTTGTGGGATACTGAAGCTTTCTTT.

There are many counts of this clonotype. The rearrangement links TRBV20-1 to TRBJ1-1, with 9 bases that match TRBD1. The length of the CDR3 is 14 residues. Germline lookup yields CDR1 DFQATT and CDR2 SNEGSKA (reference sequence). The junction had 11 bases not matched to a gene; V was cut back by 5 bases and J by 7 bases. The CDR3 spells CSALQGAGDNEAFF. In DNA, the CDR3 is TGCAGTGCTTTACAGGGGGCTGGAGACAATGAAGCTTTCTTT.

Many counts were recorded for this clonotype. The chain carries TRBV6-5 and TRBJ2-7, with TRBD1 matching 9 bases. There are 15 residues in the CDR3. Per germline, CDR1 MNHEY and CDR2 SVGAGI. V gave up 2 bases and J gave up 2 bases; unmatched junction bases: 4. The CDR3 DNA is TGTGCCAGCAGTTACCTGGGACAGGGCCCCTACGAGCAGTACTTC. Its protein product is CASSYLGQGPYEQYF.

This clonotype occurred many times. The genes are TRBV4-2 and TRBJ2-2, with TRBD1 matching 7 bases. V lost 4 bases, J lost 4 bases, and 6 bases stayed unmatched. The CDR3 loop spans 15 amino acids. CDR1 LGHNA and CDR2 YNFKEQ come from the germline V gene. CDR3 sequence: CASSLVDRFTGELFF. As DNA, the CDR3 is TGTGCCAGCAGCCTCGTGGACAGGTTCACCGGGGAGCTGTTTTTT.

This clonotype has at least ten counts. The chain employs TRBV24-1 and TRBJ1-2, with no clear D. From germline, CDR1 is KGHDR and CDR2 SFDVKD. The CDR3 is 14 amino acids. Trimming removed 4 bases at V and 4 bases at J, with 12 bases between. The CDR3 here is CATSDPGRSYGYTF. The CDR3 DNA is TGTGCCACCAGTGACCCTGGTAGGTCCTATGGCTACACCTTC.

This clonotype was detected many times. The chain combines TRBV7-6 with TRBJ2-2, with 11 bases lining up with TRBD2. Germline-derived CDR1 and CDR2 are SGHVS and FNYEAQ. After removal of 4 bases from V and 6 bases from J, the junction contained 7 bases not matched to a gene. This CDR3 has 16 amino acids. In nucleotides, the CDR3 is TGTGCCAGCAGCTATACTAGCGGGGGCCCCTCCGGGGAGCTGTTTTTT. Translated: CASSYTSGGPSGELFF.

This clonotype has at least ten counts. This chain uses TRBV20-1 with TRBJ1-5, with 7 bases lining up with TRBD1. The CDR3 has 16 residues. CDR1 and CDR2 from the germline V gene are DFQATT and SNEGSKA (reference sequence). V shed 6 bases, J shed 2 bases, and the junction held 13 bases outside the gene matches. CDR3 sequence: CSASDREAYGNQPQHF. The CDR3 nucleotides read TGCAGTGCCAGCGACAGGGAGGCTTATGGCAATCAGCCCCAGCATTTT.

Regarding this clonotype: The junction and the germline gene differ at one end; a read error may be behind it. This sequence joins TRBV12-3 or TRBV12-4 and TRBJ2-1; 11 bases agree with TRBD2. The CDR3 runs to 18 residues. For the CDR3, the DNA is TGTGCCATCAGTTTAAGACTAGCGGGGATCAGCTCCTACAATGAGCAGTTCTTC. Its protein product is CAISLRLAGISSYNEQFF.

The table lists this clonotype with many counts. The V gene is TRBV7-9, the J gene TRBJ2-2, with TRBD2 as a possible D gene (6 bases). This CDR3 is 14 amino acids long. CDR1 and CDR2 (germline): SEHNR, FQNEAQ (reference sequence). Trimming pared 5 bases from V and 2 bases from J, leaving 9 bases between. CDR3 nucleotides: TGTGCCAGCAGCCCTACTAGCAACACCGGGGAGCTGTTTTTT. Protein: CASSPTSNTGELFF.

Ten or more counts support this clonotype. This chain uses TRBV7-2 with TRBJ1-4; D is unclear. V lost 3 bases and J lost 8, with 13 bases in between. Germline lookup yields CDR1 SGHTA and CDR2 FQGNSA. This CDR3 contains 14 residues. The CDR3 spells CASSFFRDGEKLFF. For the CDR3, the DNA is TGTGCCAGCAGCTTTTTCCGAGATGGAGAAAAACTGTTTTTT.

About this clonotype: This sequence may be a read error, since a much larger clone differs from it by one base. The rearrangement uses TRBV5-6 and TRBJ1-3, with D hard to call. The CDR3 consists of 17 residues. Germline assignment: CDR1 SGHDT and CDR2 YYEEEE. Written as DNA, the CDR3 is TGTGCCAGCAGCTTCAGGCAGAGTTTCAGCTCTGGAGACACCATATATTTT. The encoded protein is CASSFRQSFSSGDTIYF.

In regard to this clonotype: A much bigger clone sits one base away, suggesting this may be a read error. This chain uses TRBV6-1 with TRBJ1-1; D ambiguous. Deletions cut 4 bases from V and 8 bases from J, with 17 bases between. The CDR3 runs 14 residues. Per germline, CDR1 MNHNS and CDR2 SASEGT. DNA of the CDR3: TGTGCCAGCAGTGTAGCCTGGGCAGGCGTCGAAGCTTTCTTT. Protein sequence: CASSVAWAGVEAFF.

This clonotype was picked up many times. The rearrangement links TRBV4-3 to TRBJ2-1; D possibly corresponds to TRBD1 (5 bases). CDR1 is LGHNA and CDR2 is YSLEER in the germline V gene. This CDR3 region has 12 residues. Trimming took 1 base from V and 7 from J, leaving 5 bases between them. This CDR3 reads CASSQGQNEQFF. Here the CDR3 DNA reads TGCGCCAGCAGCCAAGGACAGAATGAGCAGTTCTTC.

At least ten counts were recorded for this clonotype. The chain carries TRBV7-6 and TRBJ2-2; 10 positions agree with TRBD2. There are 17 residues in the CDR3. Losses at the gene ends were 5 bases for V and 7 bases for J; bases not matched to a gene: 13. Germline V lookup: CDR1 SGHVS, CDR2 FNYEAQ. In nucleotides, the CDR3 is TGTGCCAGCAGCCCCAGGAGCGGGAGGGCCCCCAGCGGGGAGCTGTTTTTT. It codes for CASSPRSGRAPSGELFF.

Comment on this clonotype: It may be a read error: a sequence one base away is much more abundant. The gene calls are TRBV28 and TRBJ2-1; D unclear. The CDR3 is 10 amino acids. Germline values: CDR1 MDHEN, CDR2 SYDVKM. The CDR3 DNA reads as TGTGCCAGCACCGGCAATGACCAGTTCTTC. Protein sequence: CASTGNDQFF.

This clonotype was seen ten or more times. This chain links TRBV11-2 with TRBJ2-1; D is undetermined. This CDR3 spans 14 amino acids. The germline gives CDR1 SGHAT, CDR2 FQNNGV. Trimming removed 2 bases at V and 10 bases at J, with 15 bases between. The CDR3 nucleotides read TGTGCCAGCAGCTTAAGGGCCCCGTCCAGGGAGCAGTTCTTC. It translates to CASSLRAPSREQFF.

This clonotype was seen at least ten times. The chain carries TRBV10-2 and TRBJ2-7; 15 nucleotides match TRBD2. CDR3 length equals 15 residues. V trimming: 4 bases; J trimming: 4 bases; junction bases outside the gene matches: 2. Germline V gene lookup returns CDR1 WSHSY and CDR2 SAAADI. The CDR3 spells CASSAGLAGGYEQYF. The CDR3 nucleotides are TGCGCCAGCAGTGCCGGACTAGCGGGAGGGTACGAGCAGTACTTC.

The V gene is TRBV5-1, the J gene TRBJ1-1, with 7 bases fitting TRBD1. The CDR3 covers 15 residues. CDR1 is SGHRS and CDR2 is YFSETQ in the germline V gene. The V gene end was trimmed by 3 bases and the J gene end by 2 bases; junction bases not matched to a gene: 7. Here the CDR3 DNA reads TGCGCCAGCAGCTATAGCGGGACAGCTAACACTGAAGCTTTCTTT. Translated: CASSYSGTANTEAFF.

This clonotype was observed many times. This chain links TRBV6-2 or TRBV6-3 with TRBJ1-2, with TRBD1 matching over 8 bases. This CDR3 contains 13 residues. V shed 4 bases, J shed 8 bases, and the junction held 6 bases outside the gene matches. Per the germline V gene, CDR1 is MNHEY and CDR2 is SVGEGT. In nucleotides, the CDR3 is TGTGCCAGCAGTTTGGGACAGGACTTAGGCTACACCTTC. This sequence encodes CASSLGQDLGYTF.

This clonotype was seen repeatedly, ten times or more. The chain uses TRBV24-1 and TRBJ1-5; TRBD1 agrees at 7 bases. V trimming: 2 bases; J trimming: 4 bases; junction bases outside the gene matches: 7. In germline, CDR1 is KGHDR, CDR2 SFDVKD. The CDR3 runs 16 residues. Here the CDR3 DNA reads TGTGCCACCAGTGATTCCCGACAGGGAAAAAATCAGCCCCAGCATTTT. This codes for CATSDSRQGKNQPQHF.